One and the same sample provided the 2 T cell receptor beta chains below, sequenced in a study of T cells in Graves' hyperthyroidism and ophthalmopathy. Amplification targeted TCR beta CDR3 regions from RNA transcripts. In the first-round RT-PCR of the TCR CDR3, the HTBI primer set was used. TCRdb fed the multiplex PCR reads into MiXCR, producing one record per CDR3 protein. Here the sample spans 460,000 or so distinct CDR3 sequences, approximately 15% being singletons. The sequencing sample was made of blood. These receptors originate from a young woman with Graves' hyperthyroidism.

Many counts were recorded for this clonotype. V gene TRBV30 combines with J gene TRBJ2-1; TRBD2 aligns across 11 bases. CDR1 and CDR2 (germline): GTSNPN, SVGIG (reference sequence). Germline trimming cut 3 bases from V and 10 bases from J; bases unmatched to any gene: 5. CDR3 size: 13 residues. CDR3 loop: CAWSLLAGDEQFF. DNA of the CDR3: TGTGCCTGGAGCCTACTAGCGGGAGACGAGCAGTTCTTC.

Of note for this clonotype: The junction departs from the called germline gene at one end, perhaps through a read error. The CDR3 region is CSARHRNEKPFF. For the CDR3, the DNA is TGCAGTGCTAGGCACAGAAATGAAAAACCGTTTTTT. The V gene is TRBV20-1, the J gene TRBJ1-4; D uncertain. The CDR3 loop spans 12 amino acids. Germline V gene lookup returns CDR1 DFQATT and CDR2 SNEGSKA (reference sequence).